This TCR beta chain originates from a study of cytomegalovirus exposure and HLA in healthy donors. Study context: It was reported in a later analysis that the roughly 120 validation repertoires used the same platform as the roughly 700 first-cohort repertoires.

The assay was immunoSEQ multiplex PCR, and TCRdb's table has in-frame clones only and misses some. This sample carries roughly 120,000 clones, about 93% of them seen once, and the ten largest clones take under 1.5%. Study-level points and caveats: For cytomegalovirus status, the classifier reportedly gave diagnoses with high specificity and sensitivity.

The CDR3 loop spans 15 amino acids. Germline V lookup: CDR1 SGHDT, CDR2 YYEEEE. J gave up 2 bases and V 4 bases, and 6 bases lay outside the gene matches. This clone occurred once. Its antigen is not known. The V call is TRBV5-6, the J call TRBJ1-5; TRBD1 matches 7 bases. This receptor was identified in a young woman in good health and CMV-seronegative. Material for sequencing was PBMCs. The CDR3 loop reads CASSRTGGGNQPQHF. In DNA form, the CDR3 reads TGTGCCAGCAGCAGGACAGGTGGTGGCAATCAGCCCCAGCATTTT.